This T cell receptor beta chain stems from a study of blood T cells in healthy people across ages. Notes on the study in general: Estimated diversity across one million T cells was deemed an underestimate.

This clonotype showed up just a few times. What it binds is not known. Looked up from germline, CDR1 is SGHDN and CDR2 is FVKESK. The V end was cut by 0 bases, the J end by 3 bases, with 20 bases between. This CDR3 is built from 18 residues. Using a J-beta primer mix together with a sample-barcoded 5' primer, a second PCR was run for about 6 to 11 cycles. The template-switch adaptor was a 5' adaptor with 12 random nucleotides. It tagged each cDNA molecule. TCRdb called the 5' RACE reads again in MiXCR, with one record for every CDR3 protein. The table shows approximately 820,000 distinct CDR3 sequences, with under 45% occurring only once. Each individual donor underwent a draw of about 9.1 milliliters of peripheral blood. The total RNA that was extracted per sample amounted to at least 5.5 micrograms.

The chain uses TRBV14 and TRBJ2-5, with D unclear. Sequencing was performed on blood. The receptor was isolated from a man aged 55 to 70 in good health. DNA of the CDR3: TGTGCCAGCAGCCAAGAATCTATTGTTAGGCAGACCGAAGAGACCCAGTACTTC. Encoded protein: CASSQESIVRQTEETQYF.